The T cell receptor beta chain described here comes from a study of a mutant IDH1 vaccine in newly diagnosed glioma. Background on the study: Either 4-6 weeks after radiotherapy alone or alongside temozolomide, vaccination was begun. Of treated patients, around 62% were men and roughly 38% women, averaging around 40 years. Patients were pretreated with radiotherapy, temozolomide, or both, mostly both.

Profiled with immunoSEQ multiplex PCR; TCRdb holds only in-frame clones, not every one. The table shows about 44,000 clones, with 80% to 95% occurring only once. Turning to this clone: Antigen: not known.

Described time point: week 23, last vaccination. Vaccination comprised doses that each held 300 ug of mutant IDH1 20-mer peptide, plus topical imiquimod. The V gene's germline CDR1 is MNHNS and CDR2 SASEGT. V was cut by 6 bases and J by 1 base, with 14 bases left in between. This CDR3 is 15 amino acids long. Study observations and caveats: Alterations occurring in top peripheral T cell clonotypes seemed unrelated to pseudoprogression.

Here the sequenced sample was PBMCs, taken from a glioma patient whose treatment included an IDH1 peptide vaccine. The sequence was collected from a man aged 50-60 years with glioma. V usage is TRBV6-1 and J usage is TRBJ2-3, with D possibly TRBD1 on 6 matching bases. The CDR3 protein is CASSKQGSRTDTQYF. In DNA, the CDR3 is TGTGCCAGCAGCAAACAGGGTTCTCGCACAGATACGCAGTATTTT.